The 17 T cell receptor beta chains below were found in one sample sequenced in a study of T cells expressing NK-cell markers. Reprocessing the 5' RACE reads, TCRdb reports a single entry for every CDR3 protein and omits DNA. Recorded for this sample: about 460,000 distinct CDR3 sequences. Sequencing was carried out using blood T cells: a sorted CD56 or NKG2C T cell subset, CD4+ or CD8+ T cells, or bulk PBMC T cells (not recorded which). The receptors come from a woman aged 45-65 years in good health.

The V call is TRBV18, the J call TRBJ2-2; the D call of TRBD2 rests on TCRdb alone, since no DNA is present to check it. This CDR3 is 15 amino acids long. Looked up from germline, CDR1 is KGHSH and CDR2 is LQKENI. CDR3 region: CASSPGTKNTGELFF.

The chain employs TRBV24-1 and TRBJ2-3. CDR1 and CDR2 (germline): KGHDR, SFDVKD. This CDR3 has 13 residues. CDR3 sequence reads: CATKDLRTDTQYF.

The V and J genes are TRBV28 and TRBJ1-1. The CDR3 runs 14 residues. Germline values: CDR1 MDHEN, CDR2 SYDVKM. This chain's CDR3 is CASNEQKMNTEAFF.

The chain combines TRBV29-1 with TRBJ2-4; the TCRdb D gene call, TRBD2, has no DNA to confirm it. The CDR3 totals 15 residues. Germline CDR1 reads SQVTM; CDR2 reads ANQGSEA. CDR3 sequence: CSVVPAGAGSNIQYF.

The CDR3 reads CASSMGGLGRETQYF. V is TRBV7-2 and J is TRBJ2-5; TCRdb lists TRBD2, though no DNA is available to test this call. From germline, CDR1 is SGHTA and CDR2 FQGNSA. The CDR3 is made up of 15 amino acids.

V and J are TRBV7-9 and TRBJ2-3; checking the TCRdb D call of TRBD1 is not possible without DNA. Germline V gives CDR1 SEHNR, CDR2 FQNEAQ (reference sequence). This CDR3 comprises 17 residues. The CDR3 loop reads CASSTREPERVADTQYF.

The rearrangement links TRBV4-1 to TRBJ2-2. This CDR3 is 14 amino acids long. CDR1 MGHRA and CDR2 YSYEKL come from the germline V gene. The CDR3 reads CASSARIGAGELFF.

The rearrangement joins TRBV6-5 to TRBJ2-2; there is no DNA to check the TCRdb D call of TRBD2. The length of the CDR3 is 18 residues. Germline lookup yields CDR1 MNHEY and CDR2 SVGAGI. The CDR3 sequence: CASSRSDWLGAYTGELFF.

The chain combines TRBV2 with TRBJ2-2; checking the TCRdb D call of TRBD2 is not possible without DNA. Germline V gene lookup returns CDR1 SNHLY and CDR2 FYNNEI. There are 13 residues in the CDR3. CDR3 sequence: CASRREQNGELFF.

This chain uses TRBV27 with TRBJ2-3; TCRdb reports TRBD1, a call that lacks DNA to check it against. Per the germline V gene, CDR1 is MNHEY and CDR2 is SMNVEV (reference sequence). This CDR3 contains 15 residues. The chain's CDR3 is CASSSYRGRSDTQYF.

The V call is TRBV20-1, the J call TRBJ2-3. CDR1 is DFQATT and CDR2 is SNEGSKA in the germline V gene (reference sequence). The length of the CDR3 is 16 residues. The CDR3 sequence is CSARSLSDGGTDTQYF.

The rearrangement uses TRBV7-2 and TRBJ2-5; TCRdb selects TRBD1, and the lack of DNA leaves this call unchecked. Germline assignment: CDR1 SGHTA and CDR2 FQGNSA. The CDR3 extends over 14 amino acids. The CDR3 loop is CASSPGPDQETQYF. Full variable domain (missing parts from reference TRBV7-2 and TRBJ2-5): GAGVSQSPSNKVTEKGKDVELRCDPISGHTALYWYRQSLGQGLEFLIYFQGNSAPDKSGLPSDRFSAERTGGSVSTLTIQRTQQEDSAVYLCASSPGPDQETQYFGPGTRLLVL.

The CDR3 spells CSVGLTGGPYEQYF. This rearrangement joins TRBV29-1 to TRBJ2-7; TCRdb proposes TRBD1, but this gene call is untestable without DNA. Germline V gene sequence: CDR1 SQVTM, CDR2 ANQGSEA. This CDR3 has 14 residues.

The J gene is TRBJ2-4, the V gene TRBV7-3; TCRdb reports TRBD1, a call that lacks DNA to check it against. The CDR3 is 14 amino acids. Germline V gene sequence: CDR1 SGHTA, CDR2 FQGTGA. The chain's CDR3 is CASSTGLAENIQYF.

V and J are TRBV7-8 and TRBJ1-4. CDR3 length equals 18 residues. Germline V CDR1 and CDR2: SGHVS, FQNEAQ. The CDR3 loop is CASSYPRPWESTNEKLFF.

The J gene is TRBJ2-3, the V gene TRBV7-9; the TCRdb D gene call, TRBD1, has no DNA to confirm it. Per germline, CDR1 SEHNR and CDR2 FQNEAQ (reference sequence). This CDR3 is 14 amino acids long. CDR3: CASSFLRQQGAWYF.

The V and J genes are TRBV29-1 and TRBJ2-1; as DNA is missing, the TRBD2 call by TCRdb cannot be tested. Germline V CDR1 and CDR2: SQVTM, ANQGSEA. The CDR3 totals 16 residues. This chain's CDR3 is CSVEWETSGPYNEQFF.